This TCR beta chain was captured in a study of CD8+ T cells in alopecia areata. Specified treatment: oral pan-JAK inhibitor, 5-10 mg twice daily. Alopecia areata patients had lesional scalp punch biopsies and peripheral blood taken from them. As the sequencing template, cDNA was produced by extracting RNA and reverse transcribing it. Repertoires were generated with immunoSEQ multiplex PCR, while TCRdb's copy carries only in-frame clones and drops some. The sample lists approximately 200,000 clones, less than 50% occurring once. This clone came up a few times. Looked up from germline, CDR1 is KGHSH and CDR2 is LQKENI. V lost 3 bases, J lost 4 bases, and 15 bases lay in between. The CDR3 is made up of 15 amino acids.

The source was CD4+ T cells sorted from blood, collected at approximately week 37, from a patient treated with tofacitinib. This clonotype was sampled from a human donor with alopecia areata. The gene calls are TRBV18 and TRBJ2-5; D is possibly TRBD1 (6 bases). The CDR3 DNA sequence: TGTGCCAGCTCACCGACTCCCGAAGGGGGAGAGACCCAGTACTTC. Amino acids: CASSPTPEGGETQYF.